The 18 T cell receptor beta chains below come from one sample, sequenced in a study of CD8+ T cells in alopecia areata. Following extraction, RNA underwent reverse transcription to cDNA, which served as the sequencing template. Method: immunoSEQ multiplex PCR; TCRdb's copy keeps in-frame clones and lacks some. The sample shows more than 90,000 clones, none of them appearing just once. Sequencing input: lesional skin. Receptor source: a C3H/HeJ mouse with alopecia areata. The strain bears MHC haplotype H2-k.

This clone was seen a few times. Gene names and germline match the mouse. The read falls 4 residues short of the CDR3 end, and the missing part is taken from the germline J gene. This specimen includes other DNA sequences encoding the same CDR3. The rearrangement uses TRBV17 and TRBJ2-1; TRBD1 might be the D (5 bases). Germline CDR1 and CDR2: MNHDT and YYDKIL. V dropped 3 bases and J dropped 6 bases, with 9 bases sitting between them. The CDR3 loop spans 13 amino acids. The CDR3 sequence is CASSSQGLAEQFF. The sequenced part of the CDR3 DNA is TGTGCTAGCAGTAGTCAGGGTCTTGCT.

This clone has just a few counts. Mouse gene names apply. The DNA ends 4 residues before the CDR3 does, and the rest of the CDR3 is filled in from the germline J gene. This sample also contains other DNA sequences that code for the same CDR3. The rearrangement links TRBV13-1 to TRBJ2-1, with a tentative D call TRBD1 (5 bases). V lost 2 bases and J 1 base, leaving 10 bases between the germline ends. Germline V gene sequence: CDR1 NSHNY, CDR2 SYGAGN. This CDR3 contains 15 residues. The covered CDR3 bases are TGTGCCAGCAGTGAGAGGCAGGGAAACTATGCT. Encoded protein: CASSERQGNYA. The whole CDR3 protein is CASSERQGNYAEQFF.

For this clone: The germline and genes are mouse ones. The read ends 4 residues before the CDR3 terminus; that terminus is restored from the germline J gene. Additional DNA sequences in this sample encode the identical CDR3. The chain carries TRBV19 and TRBJ2-3; 9 nucleotides align to TRBD1. This CDR3 has 15 amino acids. J lost 0 bases, V lost 6 bases, and 5 bases had no gene match. Germline lookup yields CDR1 FNHDT and CDR2 SITEND (reference sequence). The sequenced part of the CDR3 DNA is TGTGCCAGCACCACAGGGGGCGGGAGTGCAGAA. Protein sequence: CASTTGGGSAE. The entire CDR3 sequence reads CASTTGGGSAETLYF.

This clone has only a few counts. The genes are named according to mouse. The read finishes 4 residues shy of the CDR3 end, and the germline J gene is used to complete it. The V gene is TRBV13-3, the J gene TRBJ2-2, with a tentative D call TRBD2 (5 bases). The CDR3 covers 14 residues. Germline loops: CDR1 NNHDY, CDR2 SYVADS. Trimming pared 1 base from V and 4 bases from J, leaving 8 bases between. The sequenced part of the CDR3 DNA is TGTGCCAGCAGTGATCTGGGTACCACCGGG. As protein: CASSDLGTTG. The complete CDR3 sequence is CASSDLGTTGQLYF.

On this clone itself: Genes and germline come from the mouse. The observed sequence ends 4 residues before the CDR3 terminus, with the missing tail filled in from the germline J gene. The chain combines TRBV13-3 with TRBJ2-5; TRBD1 matches 8 bases. CDR3 size: 14 residues. Trimming took 6 bases from V and 2 from J; bases not matched to a gene: 5. CDR1 is NNHDY and CDR2 is SYVADS in the germline V gene. The CDR3 bases that were read are TGTGCCAGCACCAGGACAGGGCGCCAAGAC. Amino acid sequence: CASTRTGRQD. The CDR3 in its entirety is CASTRTGRQDTQYF.

This clone was recorded a few times. Mouse names are used for the genes. The read terminates 4 residues ahead of where the CDR3 ends, so the germline J gene completes it. This chain joins TRBV1 and TRBJ2-5, with D possibly TRBD2 on 7 matching bases. The CDR3 totals 15 residues. CDR1 and CDR2 (germline): NSQYPW, LRSPGD (reference sequence). The covered CDR3 bases are TGCACCTGCAGTGCAGATGAGGGGGGCGAAGAC. Its translation: CTCSADEGGED. The whole CDR3 sequence reads CTCSADEGGEDTQYF.

Note on this clone: Mouse names are used for the genes. From the germline J gene comes the end of the CDR3, since the read stops 4 residues before it. J is TRBJ2-5 and V is TRBV13-3; 12 bases agree with TRBD2. CDR3 size: 16 residues. The V segment lost 5 bases and the J segment 0 bases; nucleotides outside the gene matches: 4. Germline V CDR1 and CDR2: NNHDY, SYVADS. CDR3: CASSGLGGTNQDTQYF. CDR3 bases read: TGTGCCAGCAGCGGACTGGGGGGGACTAACCAAGAC.

About this clone itself: These gene names are mouse names. The sequenced part of the CDR3 DNA is TGTGCCAGCGGTGACCTCGACAGGGCCTAT. This sequence encodes CASGDLDRAY. The CDR3, in full, reads CASGDLDRAYEQYF. This chain uses TRBV13-2 with TRBJ2-7; 7 bases map to TRBD1. The CDR3 is cut off 4 residues early in the read; its end comes from the germline J gene. Germline assignment: CDR1 NNHNN and CDR2 SYGAGS (reference sequence). This CDR3 region has 14 residues. V lost 2 bases, J lost 2 bases, and 4 bases stayed unmatched.

Of note for this clone: Gene labels here are mouse ones. The sequenced fragment ends 4 residues before the CDR3 boundary, so the rest is inferred from the germline J gene. The gene calls are TRBV13-1 and TRBJ1-2; perhaps TRBD1 as D (6 bases). The V end was cut by 2 bases, the J end by 2 bases, with 7 bases between. The CDR3 has 13 amino acids. Germline CDR1 NSHNY, CDR2 SYGAGN. The CDR3 here is CASSEQGNSDYTF. The CDR3 bases that were read are TGTGCCAGCAGTGAGCAGGGGAACTCC.

About this clone: Each gene name is a mouse one. From the germline J gene comes the end of the CDR3, since the read stops 4 residues before it. This chain links TRBV1 with TRBJ1-2, with D perhaps TRBD1 (6 bases). Germline lookup yields CDR1 NSQYPW and CDR2 LRSPGD (reference sequence). V was shortened by 0 bases and J by 0 bases, with 14 bases between the two germline ends. The CDR3 totals 17 residues. CDR3 amino acids: CTCSADSRDTANSDYTF. CDR3 DNA (partial): TGCACCTGCAGTGCAGATTCGCGGGACACTGCAAACTCC.

This clone turned up a few times. Gene labels here are mouse ones. The sequence runs out 4 residues before the end of the CDR3; the remainder is reconstructed from the germline J gene. This sequence joins TRBV13-3 and TRBJ2-2, with a weak D call TRBD1 (6 bases). The CDR3 runs to 15 residues. Germline CDR1 reads NNHDY; CDR2 reads SYVADS. V was pared by 3 bases and J by 1 base, with 10 bases between. Partial CDR3 DNA: TGTGCCAGCAGTGGCAGGGGAAGAAACACCGGG. Amino acid sequence: CASSGRGRNTG. In full, the CDR3 reads CASSGRGRNTGQLYF.

As for this clone: Genes and germline come from the mouse. The read ends 4 residues early relative to the CDR3; the germline J gene fills the gap. The chain combines TRBV1 with TRBJ2-5, with 9 bases fitting TRBD1. From germline, CDR1 is NSQYPW and CDR2 LRSPGD (reference sequence). V lost 5 bases and J lost 3; bases outside the gene matches: 12. The CDR3 runs to 17 residues. Partial CDR3 DNA: TGCACCTGCAGTCGCCAGGACAGGGGAAGGGATCAAGAC. The encoded protein is CTCSRQDRGRDQD. The whole CDR3 sequence is CTCSRQDRGRDQDTQYF.

As concerns this clone: Gene names refer to mouse genes. The read ends 4 residues early relative to the CDR3; the germline J gene fills the gap. This sequence joins TRBV14 and TRBJ2-7; 8 bases align to TRBD1. CDR3 length: 13 residues. In germline, CDR1 is SGHDT, CDR2 FRDEAV. CDR3 DNA, as far as it was read: TGTGCCAGCAGTTTCCCCAGGGGGCAT. Its translation is CASSFPRGH. The entire CDR3 protein is CASSFPRGHEQYF.

Worth noting for this clone: All gene names here are mouse names. From the germline J gene comes the end of the CDR3, since the read stops 4 residues before it. The V call is TRBV29, the J call TRBJ1-2, with TRBD1 matching over 8 bases. The CDR3 consists of 14 residues. The germline V gene encodes CDR1 MSHET and CDR2 SYDVDS. Trimming removed 4 bases from V and 4 bases from J; junction bases left unmatched: 5. The sequenced part of the CDR3 DNA is TGTGCTAGCAGTTCGACAGGGGCAGGCTCC. It translates to CASSSTGAGS. The CDR3 as a whole reads CASSSTGAGSDYTF.

In this sample, this clone turned up many times. At residue 12, TCRdb's protein disagrees with the DNA translation; the protein shown here derives from the DNA. Any gene name here is a mouse gene name. The read ends 3 residues early relative to the CDR3; the germline J gene fills the gap. V and J are TRBV13-3 and TRBJ1-3; 7 bases agree with TRBD1. Trimming at V came to 3 bases and at J to 1 base, leaving 4 bases not matched to a gene. The CDR3 runs to 15 residues. Germline assignment: CDR1 NNHDY and CDR2 SYVADS. CDR3 sequence reads: CASSAHRGSGNTLYF. The sequenced part of the CDR3 DNA is TGTGCCAGCAGTGCGCACAGGGGATCTGGAAATACG.

This clone has a handful of counts. Gene names are the mouse ones. The CDR3 extends 4 residues past the end of the read, so its final part is completed from the germline J gene. This chain links TRBV13-3 with TRBJ2-4; TRBD2 is a possible D gene (6 bases). This CDR3 comprises 16 residues. Trimming removed 0 bases from V and 0 bases from J, with 11 bases in between. Germline V CDR1 and CDR2: NNHDY, SYVADS. Incomplete CDR3 DNA: TGTGCCAGCAGTGATGCCCGGGGGACTAGTCAAAAC. Protein sequence: CASSDARGTSQN. The whole CDR3 sequence reads CASSDARGTSQNTLYF. Drawing the rest from reference TRBV13-3 and TRBJ2-4, the complete variable domain is EAAVTQSPRSKVAVTGGKVTLSCHQTNNHDYMYWYRQDTGHGLRLIHYSYVADSTEKGDIPDGYKASRPSQENFSLILELASLSQTAVYFCASSDARGTSQNTLYFGAGTRLSVL.

This clone was recorded a few times. Germline and genes here are mouse. The read gets to within 4 residues of the CDR3 end, and the germline J gene fills in the rest. The chain has TRBV13-1 and TRBJ2-4, with TRBD2 identical over 8 bases. There are 15 residues in the CDR3. The germline V gene has CDR1 NSHNY and CDR2 SYGAGN. The junction had 1 base not matched to a gene; V was cut back by 0 bases and J by 1 base. The CDR3 loop reads CASSDVTGGQNTLYF. CDR3 bases read: TGTGCCAGCAGTGATGTGACTGGGGGTCAAAAC.

This clone was recorded a few times. Genes and germline are mouse. The CDR3 reads CASSDTQGAEQFF. The CDR3 DNA, read in part, is TGTGCCAGCAGTGATACACAGGGGGCT. This chain joins TRBV13-1 and TRBJ2-1; 7 bases agree with TRBD1. The read ends 4 residues shy of where the CDR3 ends; the end is completed using the germline J gene. The CDR3 consists of 13 residues. The germline gives CDR1 NSHNY, CDR2 SYGAGN.